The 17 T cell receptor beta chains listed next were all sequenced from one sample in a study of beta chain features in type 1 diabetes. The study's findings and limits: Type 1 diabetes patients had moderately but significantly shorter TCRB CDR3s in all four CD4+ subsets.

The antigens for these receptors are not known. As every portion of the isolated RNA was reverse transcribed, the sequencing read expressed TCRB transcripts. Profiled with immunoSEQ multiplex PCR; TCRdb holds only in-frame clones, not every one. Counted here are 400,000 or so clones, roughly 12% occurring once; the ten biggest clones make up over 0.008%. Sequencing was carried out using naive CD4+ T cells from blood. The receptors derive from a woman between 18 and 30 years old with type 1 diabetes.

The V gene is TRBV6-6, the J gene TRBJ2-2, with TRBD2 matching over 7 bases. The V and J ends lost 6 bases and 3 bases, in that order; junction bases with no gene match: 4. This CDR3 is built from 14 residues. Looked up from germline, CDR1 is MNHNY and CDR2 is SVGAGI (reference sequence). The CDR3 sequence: CASSPGGYTGELFF. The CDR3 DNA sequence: TGTGCCAGCAGCCCGGGGGGATACACCGGGGAGCTGTTTTTT.

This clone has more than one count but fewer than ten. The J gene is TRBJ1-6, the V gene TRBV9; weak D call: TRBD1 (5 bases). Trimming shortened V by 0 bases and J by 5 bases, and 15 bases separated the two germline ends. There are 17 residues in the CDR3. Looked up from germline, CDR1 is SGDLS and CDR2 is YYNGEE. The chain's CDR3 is CASSVGQQGSNNSPLHF. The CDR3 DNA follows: TGTGCCAGCAGCGTAGGACAGCAGGGATCCAATAATTCACCCCTCCACTTT.

This CDR3 reads CASSLTAGANVLTF. The CDR3, as DNA: TGTGCCAGCAGCTTAACAGCTGGGGCCAACGTCCTGACTTTC. The chain recombines TRBV5-6 with TRBJ2-6; D uncertain. V was cut by 2 bases and J by 2 bases, with 5 bases left in between. The CDR3 consists of 14 residues. Per the germline V gene, CDR1 is SGHDT and CDR2 is YYEEEE.

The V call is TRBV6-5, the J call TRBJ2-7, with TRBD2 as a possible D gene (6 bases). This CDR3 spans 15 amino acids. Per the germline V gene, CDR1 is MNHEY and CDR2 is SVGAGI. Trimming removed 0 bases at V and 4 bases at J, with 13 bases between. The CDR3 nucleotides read TGTGCCAGCAGTTACTCGGGGGGAGCCTCGTACGAGCAGTACTTC. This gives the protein CASSYSGGASYEQYF.

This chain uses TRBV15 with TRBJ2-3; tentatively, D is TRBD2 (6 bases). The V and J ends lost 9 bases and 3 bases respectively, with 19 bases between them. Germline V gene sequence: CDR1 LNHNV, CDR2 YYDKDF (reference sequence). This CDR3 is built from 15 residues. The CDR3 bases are TGTGCCACAGCCGGGAGACCCGCCCGAACAGATACGCAGTATTTT. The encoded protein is CATAGRPARTDTQYF.

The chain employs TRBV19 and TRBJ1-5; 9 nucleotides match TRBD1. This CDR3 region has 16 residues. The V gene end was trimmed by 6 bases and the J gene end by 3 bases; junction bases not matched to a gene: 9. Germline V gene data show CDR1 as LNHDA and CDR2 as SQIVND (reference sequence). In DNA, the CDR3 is TGTGCCAGTAGCCGCGGGGGACAGGGACCCAATCAGCCCCAGCATTTT. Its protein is CASSRGGQGPNQPQHF.

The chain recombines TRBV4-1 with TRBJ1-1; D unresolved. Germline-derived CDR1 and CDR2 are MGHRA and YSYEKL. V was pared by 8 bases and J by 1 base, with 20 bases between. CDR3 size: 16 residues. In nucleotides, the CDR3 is TGCGCCAGCGCAAAAACTACGGGGTTTCAGAACACTGAAGCTTTCTTT. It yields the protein CASAKTTGFQNTEAFF.

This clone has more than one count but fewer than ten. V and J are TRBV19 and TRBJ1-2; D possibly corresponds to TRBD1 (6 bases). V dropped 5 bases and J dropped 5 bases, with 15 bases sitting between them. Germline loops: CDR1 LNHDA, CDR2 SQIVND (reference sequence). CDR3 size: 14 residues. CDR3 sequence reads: CASSLAGERYGYTF. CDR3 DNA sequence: TGTGCCAGTAGTCTGGCAGGGGAGAGGTATGGCTACACCTTC.

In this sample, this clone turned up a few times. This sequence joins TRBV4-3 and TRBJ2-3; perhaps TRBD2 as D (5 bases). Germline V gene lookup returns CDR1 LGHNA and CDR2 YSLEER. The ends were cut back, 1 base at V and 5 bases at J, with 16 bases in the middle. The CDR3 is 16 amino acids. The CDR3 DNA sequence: TGCGCCAGCAGCCAAGGAATCAAAAGCGGTGGAGATACGCAGTATTTT. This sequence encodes CASSQGIKSGGDTQYF.

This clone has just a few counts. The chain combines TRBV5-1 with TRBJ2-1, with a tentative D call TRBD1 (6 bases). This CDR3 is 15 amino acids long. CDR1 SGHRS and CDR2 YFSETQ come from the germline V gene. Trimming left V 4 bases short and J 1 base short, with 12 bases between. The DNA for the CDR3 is TGCGCCAGCAGCAGGGGGACGTCATCCTACAATGAGCAGTTCTTC. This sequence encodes CASSRGTSSYNEQFF.

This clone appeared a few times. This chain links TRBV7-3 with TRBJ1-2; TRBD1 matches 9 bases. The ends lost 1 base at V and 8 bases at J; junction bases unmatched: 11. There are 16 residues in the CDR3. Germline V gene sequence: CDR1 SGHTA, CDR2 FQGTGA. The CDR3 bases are TGTGCCAGCAGCTTAAATGGCCGGGACAGGGTGTTGGGCTACACCTTC. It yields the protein CASSLNGRDRVLGYTF.

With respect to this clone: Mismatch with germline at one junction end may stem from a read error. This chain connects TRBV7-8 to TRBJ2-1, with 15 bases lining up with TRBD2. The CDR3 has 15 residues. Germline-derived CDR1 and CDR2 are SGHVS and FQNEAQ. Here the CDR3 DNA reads TGTGCCAGCAGCCTAGCCGGGACTAGCGGGGGGAAGCAGTTCTTC. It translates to CASSLAGTSGGKQFF.

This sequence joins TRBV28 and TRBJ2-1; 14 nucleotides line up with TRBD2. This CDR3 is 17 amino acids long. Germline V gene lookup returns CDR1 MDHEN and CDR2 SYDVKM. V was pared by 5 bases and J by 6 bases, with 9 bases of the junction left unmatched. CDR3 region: CASSLTFGTSGSNEQFF. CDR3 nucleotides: TGTGCCAGCAGTCTAACCTTCGGGACTAGCGGGAGCAATGAGCAGTTCTTC. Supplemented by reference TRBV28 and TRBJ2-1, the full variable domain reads DVKVTQSSRYLVKRTGEKVFLECVQDMDHENMFWYRQDPGLGLRLIYFSYDVKMKEKGDIPEGYSVSREKKERFSLILESASTNQTSMYLCASSLTFGTSGSNEQFFGPGTRLTVL.

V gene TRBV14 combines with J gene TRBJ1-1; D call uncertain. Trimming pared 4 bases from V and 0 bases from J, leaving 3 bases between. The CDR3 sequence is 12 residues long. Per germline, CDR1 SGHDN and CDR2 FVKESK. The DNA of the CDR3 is TGTGCCAGCAGCCTTATGAACACTGAAGCTTTCTTT. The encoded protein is CASSLMNTEAFF.

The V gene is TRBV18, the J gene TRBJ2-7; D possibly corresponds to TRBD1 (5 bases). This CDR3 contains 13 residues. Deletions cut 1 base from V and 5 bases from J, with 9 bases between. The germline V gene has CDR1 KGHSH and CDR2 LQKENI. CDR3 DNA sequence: TGTGCCAGCTCACCACGAACGGACAACGAGCAGTACTTC. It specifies CASSPRTDNEQYF.

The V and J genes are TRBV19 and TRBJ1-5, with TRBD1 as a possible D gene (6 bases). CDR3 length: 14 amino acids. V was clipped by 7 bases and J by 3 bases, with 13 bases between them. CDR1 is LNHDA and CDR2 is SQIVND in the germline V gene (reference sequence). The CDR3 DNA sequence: TGTGCCAGTAAACCCGGACAGATCAATCAGCCCCAGCATTTT. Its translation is CASKPGQINQPQHF.

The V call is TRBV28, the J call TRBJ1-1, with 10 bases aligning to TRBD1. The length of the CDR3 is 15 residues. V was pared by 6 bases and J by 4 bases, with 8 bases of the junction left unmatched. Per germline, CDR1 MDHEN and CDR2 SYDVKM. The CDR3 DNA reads TGTGCCAGCAGACCCGGGACAGGGGATAGCACTGAAGCTTTCTTT. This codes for CASRPGTGDSTEAFF.